Each of the 21 T cell receptor beta chains below was sequenced from the same sample in a study of CD8 T cells in Susac syndrome. RNA was extracted with the RNeasy kit, and a quantity of about 0.45 to 1 ug was reverse transcribed using random hexamers. TCRdb re-derived calls from the immunoSEQ multiplex PCR reads in MiXCR, one entry per CDR3 protein. The table lists approximately 79,000 distinct CDR3 sequences, 80% to 95% of them singletons. Sequencing input: CD8+ T cells from PBMCs. The receptors originated from a human donor with Susac syndrome.

The chain carries TRBV12-3 or TRBV12-4 and TRBJ2-3; 7 positions agree with TRBD1. The trim removed 5 bases at V and 10 bases at J, leaving 6 bases unmatched. This CDR3 spans 12 amino acids. The CDR3 DNA is TGTGCCAGCAGTCGACAGGGTTCTGCGCAGTATTTT. Protein product: CASSRQGSAQYF.

The rearrangement joins TRBV12-3 or TRBV12-4 to TRBJ1-2; D gene ambiguous. The CDR3 consists of 12 residues. V lost 6 bases and J lost 4, with 9 bases in between. The CDR3 DNA sequence: TGTGCCAGCAGCCCCGTAAGCTATGGCTACACCTTC. Translating it yields CASSPVSYGYTF.

The chain carries TRBV28 and TRBJ2-1; 10 bases are shared with TRBD2. The CDR3 consists of 14 residues. Germline V gives CDR1 MDHEN, CDR2 SYDVKM. V gave up 5 bases and J gave up 5 bases; unmatched junction bases: 3. DNA for the CDR3: TGTGCCAGCAGTGGACTAGCGGCAAACAATGAGCAGTTCTTC. This gives the protein CASSGLAANNEQFF.

This chain connects TRBV7-9 to TRBJ2-3; TRBD1 agrees at 7 bases. The germline V gene encodes CDR1 SEHNR and CDR2 FQNEAQ (reference sequence). This CDR3 comprises 16 residues. V lost 2 bases and J lost 1; bases outside the gene matches: 6. CDR3: CASSLRAGGRTDTQYF. Here the CDR3 DNA reads TGTGCCAGCAGCTTAAGGGCAGGGGGACGCACAGATACGCAGTATTTT.

The CDR3 here is CASTPARGLREDWDYGYTF. CDR3 bases: TGTGCCAGCACCCCAGCTCGGGGCCTTAGAGAAGATTGGGACTATGGCTACACCTTC. This chain links TRBV3-1 with TRBJ1-2; possibly TRBD1 for D (5 bases). CDR1 LGHDT and CDR2 YNNKEL come from the germline V gene (reference sequence). Between the trimmed V and J ends, which lost 7 bases and 3 bases, there was a span of 30 bases. This CDR3 has 19 amino acids.

This clonotype was observed once. The chain uses TRBV5-1 and TRBJ2-7; TRBD2 agrees at 8 bases. This CDR3 comprises 15 residues. The V gene's germline CDR1 is SGHRS and CDR2 YFSETQ. The junction had 7 bases not matched to a gene; V was cut back by 0 bases and J by 5 bases. CDR3 region: CASSLGAGAPHEQYF. CDR3 in DNA: TGCGCCAGCAGCTTGGGAGCGGGGGCCCCCCACGAGCAGTACTTC.

CDR3 protein: CSALLAGGHQETQYF. Here the CDR3 DNA reads TGCAGTGCTCTACTAGCGGGAGGGCACCAAGAGACCCAGTACTTC. The chain uses TRBV20-1 and TRBJ2-5; TRBD2 agrees at 13 bases. Germline assignment: CDR1 DFQATT and CDR2 SNEGSKA (reference sequence). Trimming removed 5 bases from V and 0 bases from J; junction bases left unmatched: 3. This CDR3 has 15 amino acids.

The chain couples TRBV7-8 to TRBJ2-7; D ambiguous. Trimming removed 5 bases at V and 3 bases at J, with 14 bases between. Germline CDR1 is SGHVS and CDR2 is FQNEAQ. This CDR3 is 14 amino acids long. The CDR3 coding sequence is TGTGCCAGCAGCCCGCAGGTTCTCCTCTACGAGCAGTACTTC. It is translated as CASSPQVLLYEQYF.

The chain couples TRBV29-1 to TRBJ1-1, with TRBD1 matching over 11 bases. Looked up from germline, CDR1 is SQVTM and CDR2 is ANQGSEA. The trim removed 6 bases at V and 3 bases at J, leaving 6 bases unmatched. CDR3 length equals 14 residues. The CDR3 DNA sequence: TGCAGCGTCCGGGACAGGGGGGGAGACACTGAAGCTTTCTTT. Translation: CSVRDRGGDTEAFF.

The rearrangement joins TRBV6-5 to TRBJ2-1, with D maybe TRBD2 (5 bases). The V gene's germline CDR1 is MNHEY and CDR2 SVGAGI. V lost 5 bases to trimming and J lost 4 bases, with 9 bases between them. The CDR3 loop spans 13 amino acids. CDR3: CASSRPGYNEQFF. The CDR3 bases are TGTGCCAGCAGTCGCCCGGGATACAATGAGCAGTTCTTC.

This chain links TRBV5-6 with TRBJ2-6, with D unresolved. The germline V gene has CDR1 SGHDT and CDR2 YYEEEE. CDR3 length equals 18 residues. V lost 0 bases and J 0 bases, leaving 13 bases between the germline ends. The DNA for the CDR3 is TGTGCCAGCAGCTTGGGAGTAGGAACCGACTCTGGGGCCAACGTCCTGACTTTC. As protein: CASSLGVGTDSGANVLTF. The full variable domain, with the rest looked up from reference TRBV5-6 and TRBJ2-6, is DAGVTQSPTHLIKTRGQQVTLRCSPKSGHDTVSWYQQALGQGPQFIFQYYEEEERQRGNFPDRFSGHQFPNYSSELNVNALLLGDSALYLCASSLGVGTDSGANVLTFGAGSRLTVL.

The V gene is TRBV20-1, the J gene TRBJ2-7; D is perhaps TRBD1 or TRBD2 (5 bases each). Trimming removed 5 bases at V and 4 bases at J, with 9 bases between. This CDR3 contains 11 residues. Germline V gene lookup returns CDR1 DFQATT and CDR2 SNEGSKA (reference sequence). In nucleotides, the CDR3 is TGCAGTGCTCGCAGGGAGTACGAGCAGTACTTC. Translated: CSARREYEQYF.

This chain joins TRBV3-1 and TRBJ1-6, with D hard to call. Trimming took 3 bases from V and 5 from J, leaving 5 bases between them. Germline CDR1 and CDR2: LGHDT and YNNKEL (reference sequence). The CDR3 sequence is 13 residues long. CDR3 nucleotides: TGTGCCAGCAGCCACATTAATAATTCACCCCTCCACTTT. Protein product: CASSHINNSPLHF.

The J gene is TRBJ1-2, the V gene TRBV30; the D is unclear. CDR3 length: 12 residues. Germline CDR1 and CDR2: GTSNPN and SVGIG (reference sequence). V was clipped by 3 bases and J by 4 bases, with 9 bases between them. The CDR3 nucleotides read TGTGCCTGGAGGTACCCTTCCTATGGCTACACCTTC. Protein product: CAWRYPSYGYTF.

The V gene is TRBV5-1, the J gene TRBJ1-1, with D uncertain. This CDR3 is built from 13 residues. V was cut by 9 bases and J by 3 bases, with 15 bases left in between. From germline, CDR1 is SGHRS and CDR2 YFSETQ. CDR3 bases: TGCGCCACCCGCTACGGGCGGGACACTGAAGCTTTCTTT. Translating gives CATRYGRDTEAFF.

The chain has TRBV20-1 and TRBJ1-2; 7 nucleotides agree with TRBD1. Trimming at V came to 0 bases and at J to 1 base, leaving 5 bases not matched to a gene. The CDR3 covers 15 residues. Germline CDR1 reads DFQATT; CDR2 reads SNEGSKA (reference sequence). The CDR3 reads CSARETGRGNYGYTF. As DNA, the CDR3 is TGCAGTGCTAGAGAGACAGGGAGGGGTAACTATGGCTACACCTTC.

This sequence joins TRBV10-2 and TRBJ2-7, with TRBD1 matching over 8 bases. This CDR3 has 14 residues. After removal of 9 bases from V and 5 bases from J, the junction contained 12 bases not matched to a gene. Germline lookup yields CDR1 WSHSY and CDR2 SAAADI. DNA for the CDR3: TGCGCCAGTTCATGGGACAGGCCGGTCAACGAGCAGTACTTC. It encodes CASSWDRPVNEQYF.

This clonotype appeared a single time. The genes are TRBV7-9 and TRBJ1-1; maybe TRBD1 (6 bases). In germline, CDR1 is SEHNR, CDR2 FQNEAQ (reference sequence). The CDR3 has 13 amino acids. With 4 bases removed from V and 6 bases from J, the gap between germline ends came to 12 bases. The CDR3 nucleotides read TGTGCCAGCAGCTCTTGGGGGCGGGCTGAAGCTTTCTTT. Its translation is CASSSWGRAEAFF.

V and J are TRBV7-9 and TRBJ2-7, with D perhaps TRBD2 (6 bases). The CDR3 totals 15 residues. Germline lookup yields CDR1 SEHNR and CDR2 FQNEAQ (reference sequence). The germline V and J ends were trimmed by 1 base and 6 bases, with 16 bases remaining between them. The CDR3 reads CASSLGYRERSEQYF. CDR3 coding DNA: TGTGCCAGCAGCTTAGGGTACCGGGAGAGAAGCGAGCAGTACTTC.

This clonotype was picked up a small number of times. The chain combines TRBV5-1 with TRBJ2-7; TRBD1 matches 9 bases. The CDR3 contains 14 residues. Germline V gene data show CDR1 as SGHRS and CDR2 as YFSETQ. The V and J ends lost 4 bases and 7 bases, in that order; junction bases with no gene match: 9. The CDR3 region has the DNA TGCGCCAGCAGCCCCCGACAGGGGGTAGGGGAGCAGTACTTC. This encodes CASSPRQGVGEQYF. Based on the CDR3 plus reference TRBV5-1 and TRBJ2-7, the full variable domain is KAGVTQTPRYLIKTRGQQVTLSCSPISGHRSVSWYQQTPGQGLQFLFEYFSETQRNKGNFPGRFSGRQFSNSRSEMNVSTLELGDSALYLCASSPRQGVGEQYFGPGTRLTVT.

The chain is built from TRBV7-2 and TRBJ2-1, with 8 bases that match TRBD1. Germline loops: CDR1 SGHTA, CDR2 FQGNSA. After removal of 4 bases from V and 8 bases from J, the junction contained 10 bases not matched to a gene. This CDR3 has 15 residues. The DNA for the CDR3 is TGTGCCAGCAGCTCTCCCCCCCAGGGGGCCTATGAGCAGTTCTTC. Its protein product is CASSSPPQGAYEQFF. Looking up the rest from reference TRBV7-2 and TRBJ2-1 gives the full variable domain: GAGVSQSPSNKVTEKGKDVELRCDPISGHTALYWYRQSLGQGLEFLIYFQGNSAPDKSGLPSDRFSAERTGGSVSTLTIQRTQQEDSAVYLCASSSPPQGAYEQFFGPGTRLTVL.